The 32 T cell receptor beta chains listed next were all sequenced from one sample in a study of monozygotic twins with inflammatory bowel disease. TCRdb reprocessed the 5' RACE reads; each CDR3 protein has one entry and no DNA is given. There are about 300,000 distinct CDR3 sequences in the sample, with 5.6% held by the top ten. Material: blood. The receptor set was obtained from a human donor with ulcerative colitis or Crohn's disease, or a healthy co-twin of an affected twin (not recorded which).

The gene calls are TRBV19 and TRBJ2-7; TCRdb's D call of TRBD1 is untestable without DNA. The germline gives CDR1 LNHDA, CDR2 SQIVND (reference sequence). The CDR3 totals 13 residues. CDR3 in amino acids: CASSRRQPDEQYF. Full variable domain (outside the CDR3, taken from reference TRBV19 and TRBJ2-7): DGGITQSPKYLFRKEGQNVTLSCEQNLNHDAMYWYRQDPGQGLRLIYYSQIVNDFQKGDIAEGYSVSREKKESFPLTVTSAQKNPTAFYLCASSRRQPDEQYFGPGTRLTVT.

The chain combines TRBV5-1 with TRBJ1-2; TCRdb calls TRBD1, which cannot be checked without DNA. Germline V gene lookup returns CDR1 SGHRS and CDR2 YFSETQ. The CDR3 is 13 amino acids. The CDR3 here is CASSEGQGYGYTF.

V usage is TRBV7-2 and J usage is TRBJ2-1; TCRdb returns TRBD1, unconfirmable since there is no DNA. This CDR3 has 16 amino acids. From germline, CDR1 is SGHTA and CDR2 FQGNSA. The chain's CDR3 is CASSPGTGGAYNEQFF.

V is TRBV27 and J is TRBJ2-3. Germline CDR1 reads MNHEY; CDR2 reads SMNVEV (reference sequence). CDR3 length: 15 amino acids. The CDR3 is CASSDIDTYTDTQYF.

V is TRBV3-1 and J is TRBJ2-4; the D call of TRBD2 rests on TCRdb alone, since no DNA is present to check it. CDR3 length: 18 residues. CDR1 is LGHDT, CDR2 YNNKEL, per germline (reference sequence). The CDR3 loop reads CASSQGGEECRAKNIQYF.

The genes are TRBV10-3 and TRBJ2-7; TCRdb's assignment of TRBD1 cannot be checked, as there is no DNA. The CDR3 is 14 residues long. The V gene's germline CDR1 is ENHRY and CDR2 SYGVKD. CDR3 loop: CAISDNDRTVEQYF.

This sequence joins TRBV30 and TRBJ1-2; with no DNA, the TCRdb D assignment of TRBD1 cannot be verified. The CDR3 runs 15 residues. Germline V gene sequence: CDR1 GTSNPN, CDR2 SVGIG (reference sequence). CDR3 amino acids: CAWSVSGAVGYGYTF.

This sequence joins TRBV10-3 and TRBJ2-1; the D gene TCRdb calls, TRBD2, cannot be checked with no DNA. Germline V gene lookup returns CDR1 ENHRY and CDR2 SYGVKD. This CDR3 comprises 13 residues. The CDR3 region is CAIRLAGGNEQFF.

The gene calls are TRBV12-3 or TRBV12-4 and TRBJ2-3; the D gene TCRdb calls, TRBD2, cannot be checked with no DNA. The CDR3 consists of 16 residues. The CDR3 spells CASSLGTSGPYVVRYF.

The chain joins TRBV12-3 or TRBV12-4 to TRBJ1-1; TCRdb's assignment of TRBD1 cannot be checked, as there is no DNA. The CDR3 length is 12 residues. CDR3 in amino acids: CASSTTGIEAFF.

The CDR3 loop is CASSSERDGELFF. The chain couples TRBV7-9 to TRBJ2-2. The CDR3 has 13 amino acids. The germline CDR1 and CDR2 sequences are SEHNR and FQNEAQ (reference sequence).

This chain connects TRBV5-1 to TRBJ2-2; TCRdb outputs TRBD2, but without DNA this stays unchecked. CDR3 length: 16 amino acids. Germline loops: CDR1 SGHRS, CDR2 YFSETQ. The CDR3 reads CASSLAAGANTGELFF.

The chain joins TRBV7-2 to TRBJ2-7; the D gene TCRdb calls, TRBD1, cannot be checked with no DNA. The CDR3 spans 16 residues. From germline, CDR1 is SGHTA and CDR2 FQGNSA. The CDR3 reads CASSLAGTGYVYEQYF.

This chain joins TRBV27 and TRBJ1-5; TCRdb proposes TRBD1, but this gene call is untestable without DNA. The CDR3 covers 14 residues. CDR1 is MNHEY, CDR2 SMNVEV, per germline (reference sequence). CDR3 loop: CASRLQGAYQPQHF.

This sequence joins TRBV30 and TRBJ1-4. The CDR3 consists of 13 residues. The germline CDR1 and CDR2 sequences are GTSNPN and SVGIG (reference sequence). CDR3 residues: CAWSRDGNEKLFF.

The rearrangement links TRBV7-2 to TRBJ1-3; TCRdb picks TRBD1, but there is no DNA to check that call. The V gene's germline CDR1 is SGHTA and CDR2 FQGNSA. The CDR3 has 15 residues. The CDR3 is CASSLGVGVRNTIYF.

The V gene is TRBV12-3 or TRBV12-4, the J gene TRBJ2-5; TCRdb calls TRBD2, which cannot be checked without DNA. The CDR3 covers 12 residues. CDR3 sequence: CASSGTRETQYF.

The rearrangement joins TRBV27 to TRBJ2-1. There are 12 residues in the CDR3. The germline V gene encodes CDR1 MNHEY and CDR2 SMNVEV (reference sequence). The CDR3 sequence is CASSLSSRDKVF.

V is TRBV5-1 and J is TRBJ2-7. The CDR3 consists of 15 residues. In germline, CDR1 is SGHRS, CDR2 YFSETQ. The CDR3 here is CASSLVPGTSYEQYF.

The V and J genes are TRBV5-1 and TRBJ2-2; TCRdb selects TRBD2, and the lack of DNA leaves this call unchecked. The CDR3 has 15 amino acids. Germline CDR1 and CDR2: SGHRS and YFSETQ. This chain's CDR3 is CASSLGSGFTGELFF. Drawing the rest from reference TRBV5-1 and TRBJ2-2, the complete variable domain is KAGVTQTPRYLIKTRGQQVTLSCSPISGHRSVSWYQQTPGQGLQFLFEYFSETQRNKGNFPGRFSGRQFSNSRSEMNVSTLELGDSALYLCASSLGSGFTGELFFGEGSRLTVL.

The chain joins TRBV7-9 to TRBJ2-7; TCRdb's D gene call, TRBD1, goes unchecked for lack of DNA. Germline CDR1 reads SEHNR; CDR2 reads FQNEAQ (reference sequence). The CDR3 is 14 amino acids. The CDR3 sequence is CASSLVGPRREQYF.

This chain connects TRBV12-3 or TRBV12-4 to TRBJ2-3; TCRdb designates TRBD1, a call that cannot be tested without DNA. The CDR3 spans 13 residues. This chain's CDR3 is CASSLAGFYTQYF.

The chain has TRBV15 and TRBJ2-5; TCRdb picks TRBD2, but there is no DNA to check that call. The CDR3 is made up of 15 amino acids. Germline CDR1 reads LNHNV; CDR2 reads YYDKDF (reference sequence). CDR3 sequence: CATDRGGASRESQYF. The variable domain in full, completed from reference TRBV15 and TRBJ2-5, reads DAMVIQNPRYQVTQFGKPVTLSCSQTLNHNVMYWYQQKSSQAPKLLFHYYDKDFNNEADTPDNFQSRRPNTSFCFLDIRSPGLGDTAMYLCATDRGGASRESQYFGPGTRLLVL.

V gene TRBV18 combines with J gene TRBJ2-5; lacking DNA, the TRBD1 call made by TCRdb goes unchecked. The CDR3 has 13 amino acids. Germline CDR1 is KGHSH and CDR2 is LQKENI. CDR3 region: CASSPWGEETQYF.

The chain carries TRBV7-2 and TRBJ2-7. This CDR3 is 16 amino acids long. Germline values: CDR1 SGHTA, CDR2 FQGNSA. The CDR3 loop reads CASSPVGTGGLYEQYF.

The genes are TRBV5-1 and TRBJ2-6. The CDR3 contains 13 residues. Germline-derived CDR1 and CDR2 are SGHRS and YFSETQ. The CDR3 is CASSLRGDNVLTF.

The chain employs TRBV28 and TRBJ2-6; with no DNA, the TCRdb D assignment of TRBD1 cannot be verified. The CDR3 totals 13 residues. In germline, CDR1 is MDHEN, CDR2 SYDVKM. The chain's CDR3 is CASRSPGANVLTF.

The genes are TRBV27 and TRBJ2-7; TCRdb gives TRBD1 as the D gene, but with no DNA this cannot be confirmed. The CDR3 extends over 14 amino acids. Germline-derived CDR1 and CDR2 are MNHEY and SMNVEV (reference sequence). The CDR3 is CASSPRVEGGEQYF.

The rearrangement links TRBV12-3 or TRBV12-4 to TRBJ1-1; absent DNA, TCRdb's TRBD1 call cannot be checked. The CDR3 has 13 residues. The CDR3 loop reads CASSQGGSTEAFF.

This chain joins TRBV7-3 and TRBJ2-2; there is no DNA to check the TCRdb D call of TRBD1. The length of the CDR3 is 13 residues. Germline V gene data show CDR1 as SGHTA and CDR2 as FQGTGA. Here the CDR3 reads CASRKGDTGELFF.

The rearrangement links TRBV10-3 to TRBJ1-3; TCRdb's D call of TRBD1 is untestable without DNA. CDR1 is ENHRY, CDR2 SYGVKD, per germline. The CDR3 totals 14 residues. CDR3 residues: CAIRDRGSGNTIYF.

V is TRBV6-5 and J is TRBJ1-5. Per the germline V gene, CDR1 is MNHEY and CDR2 is SVGAGI. The CDR3 contains 18 residues. The CDR3 spells CASSPTAASGYSNQPQHF.